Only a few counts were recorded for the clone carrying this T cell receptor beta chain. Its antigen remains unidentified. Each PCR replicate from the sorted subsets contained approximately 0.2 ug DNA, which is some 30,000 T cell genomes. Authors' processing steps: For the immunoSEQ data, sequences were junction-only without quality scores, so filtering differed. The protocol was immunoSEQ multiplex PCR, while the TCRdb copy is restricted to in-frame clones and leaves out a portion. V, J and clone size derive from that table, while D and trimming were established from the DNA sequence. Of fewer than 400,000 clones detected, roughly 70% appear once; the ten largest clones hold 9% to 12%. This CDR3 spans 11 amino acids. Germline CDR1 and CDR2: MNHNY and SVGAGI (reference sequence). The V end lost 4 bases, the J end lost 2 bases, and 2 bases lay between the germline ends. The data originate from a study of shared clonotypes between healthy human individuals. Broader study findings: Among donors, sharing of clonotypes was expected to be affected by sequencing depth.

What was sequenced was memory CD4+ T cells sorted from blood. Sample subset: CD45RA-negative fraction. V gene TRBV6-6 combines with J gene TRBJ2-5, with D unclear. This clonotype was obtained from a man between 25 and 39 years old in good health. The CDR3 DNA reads TGTGCCAGCAGTTCGCAAGAGACCCAGTACTTC. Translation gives CASSSQETQYF.